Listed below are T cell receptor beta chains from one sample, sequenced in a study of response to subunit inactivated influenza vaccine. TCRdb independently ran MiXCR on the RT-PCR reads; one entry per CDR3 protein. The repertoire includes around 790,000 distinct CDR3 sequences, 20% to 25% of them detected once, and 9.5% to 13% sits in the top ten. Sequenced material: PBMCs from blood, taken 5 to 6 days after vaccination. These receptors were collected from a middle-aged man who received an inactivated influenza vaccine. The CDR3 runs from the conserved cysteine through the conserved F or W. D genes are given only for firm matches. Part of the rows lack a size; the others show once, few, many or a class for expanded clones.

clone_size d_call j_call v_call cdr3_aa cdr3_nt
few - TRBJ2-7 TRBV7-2 CASSPRGTGGSYEQYF TGTGCCAGCAGCCCCCGGGGGACGGGTGGCTCCTACGAGCAGTACTTC
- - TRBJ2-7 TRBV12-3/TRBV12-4 CASSFTPPYEQYF TGTGCCAGCAGTTTTACTCCTCCCTACGAGCAGTACTTC
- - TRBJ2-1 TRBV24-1 CATSDFGDWGSYNEQFF TGTGCCACCAGTGATTTCGGGGATTGGGGCTCCTACAATGAGCAGTTCTTC
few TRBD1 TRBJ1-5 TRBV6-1 CASRPRGSGNQPQHF TGTGCCAGCAGGCCCAGGGGGAGTGGAAATCAGCCCCAGCATTTT
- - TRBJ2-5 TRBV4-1 CASSQGDSETQYF TGCGCCAGCAGCCAGGGCGACAGCGAGACCCAGTACTTC
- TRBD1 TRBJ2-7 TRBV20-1 CSATRDSQFGEQYF TGCAGTGCCACCCGGGACAGCCAGTTTGGGGAGCAGTACTTC
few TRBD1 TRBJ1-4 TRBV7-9 CASSLVLGTANEKLFF TGTGCCAGCAGCTTAGTCCTCGGGACAGCTAATGAAAAACTGTTTTTT
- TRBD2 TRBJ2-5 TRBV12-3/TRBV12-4 CTRSLASGGPLPSQETQYF TGTACCCGCAGTTTAGCTAGCGGGGGCCCATTACCCTCTCAAGAGACCCAGTACTTC
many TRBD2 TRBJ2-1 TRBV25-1 CASSPGLAVIYEQFF TGTGCCAGCAGTCCGGGACTAGCGGTGATCTATGAGCAGTTCTTC
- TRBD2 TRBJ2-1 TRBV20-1 CSAREGLAGVNEQFF TGCAGTGCTAGAGAGGGACTAGCGGGTGTCAATGAGCAGTTCTTC
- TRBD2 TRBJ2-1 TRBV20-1 CSAERTSREQFF TGCAGTGCCGAAAGGACTAGCCGCGAGCAGTTCTTC
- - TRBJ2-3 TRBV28 CASIFPGAPPDTQYF TGTGCCAGCATTTTTCCGGGAGCTCCACCAGATACGCAGTATTTT
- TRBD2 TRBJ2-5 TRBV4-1 CASSQGPSGGLGETQYF TGCGCCAGCAGCCAAGGGCCTAGCGGGGGACTTGGAGAGACCCAGTACTTC
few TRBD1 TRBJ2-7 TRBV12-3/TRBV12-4 CASSPFGQGTFYEQYF TGTGCCAGCAGTCCCTTCGGACAGGGGACATTCTACGAGCAGTACTTC
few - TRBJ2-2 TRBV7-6 CASSLMLTGTTGELFF TGTGCCAGCAGCTTAATGTTAACAGGGACCACCGGGGAGCTGTTTTTT
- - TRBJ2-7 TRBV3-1 CASSPSTRGRYEQYF TGTGCCAGCAGCCCCTCCACAAGGGGCCGGTACGAGCAGTACTTC
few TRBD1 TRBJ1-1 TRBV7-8 CASRKDRWNTEAFF TGTGCCAGCAGGAAGGACAGGTGGAACACTGAAGCTTTCTTT
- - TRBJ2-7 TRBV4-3 CASSQTGTREQYF TGCGCCAGCAGCCAAACTGGGACTCGCGAGCAATACTTC
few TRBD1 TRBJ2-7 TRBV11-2 CASSFWTGTAYEQYF TGTGCCAGCAGCTTCTGGACAGGGACGGCCTACGAGCAGTACTTC
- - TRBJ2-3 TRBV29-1 CSSLGPGSTDTQYF TGCAGCTCCCTAGGTCCAGGGAGCACAGATACGCAGTATTTT